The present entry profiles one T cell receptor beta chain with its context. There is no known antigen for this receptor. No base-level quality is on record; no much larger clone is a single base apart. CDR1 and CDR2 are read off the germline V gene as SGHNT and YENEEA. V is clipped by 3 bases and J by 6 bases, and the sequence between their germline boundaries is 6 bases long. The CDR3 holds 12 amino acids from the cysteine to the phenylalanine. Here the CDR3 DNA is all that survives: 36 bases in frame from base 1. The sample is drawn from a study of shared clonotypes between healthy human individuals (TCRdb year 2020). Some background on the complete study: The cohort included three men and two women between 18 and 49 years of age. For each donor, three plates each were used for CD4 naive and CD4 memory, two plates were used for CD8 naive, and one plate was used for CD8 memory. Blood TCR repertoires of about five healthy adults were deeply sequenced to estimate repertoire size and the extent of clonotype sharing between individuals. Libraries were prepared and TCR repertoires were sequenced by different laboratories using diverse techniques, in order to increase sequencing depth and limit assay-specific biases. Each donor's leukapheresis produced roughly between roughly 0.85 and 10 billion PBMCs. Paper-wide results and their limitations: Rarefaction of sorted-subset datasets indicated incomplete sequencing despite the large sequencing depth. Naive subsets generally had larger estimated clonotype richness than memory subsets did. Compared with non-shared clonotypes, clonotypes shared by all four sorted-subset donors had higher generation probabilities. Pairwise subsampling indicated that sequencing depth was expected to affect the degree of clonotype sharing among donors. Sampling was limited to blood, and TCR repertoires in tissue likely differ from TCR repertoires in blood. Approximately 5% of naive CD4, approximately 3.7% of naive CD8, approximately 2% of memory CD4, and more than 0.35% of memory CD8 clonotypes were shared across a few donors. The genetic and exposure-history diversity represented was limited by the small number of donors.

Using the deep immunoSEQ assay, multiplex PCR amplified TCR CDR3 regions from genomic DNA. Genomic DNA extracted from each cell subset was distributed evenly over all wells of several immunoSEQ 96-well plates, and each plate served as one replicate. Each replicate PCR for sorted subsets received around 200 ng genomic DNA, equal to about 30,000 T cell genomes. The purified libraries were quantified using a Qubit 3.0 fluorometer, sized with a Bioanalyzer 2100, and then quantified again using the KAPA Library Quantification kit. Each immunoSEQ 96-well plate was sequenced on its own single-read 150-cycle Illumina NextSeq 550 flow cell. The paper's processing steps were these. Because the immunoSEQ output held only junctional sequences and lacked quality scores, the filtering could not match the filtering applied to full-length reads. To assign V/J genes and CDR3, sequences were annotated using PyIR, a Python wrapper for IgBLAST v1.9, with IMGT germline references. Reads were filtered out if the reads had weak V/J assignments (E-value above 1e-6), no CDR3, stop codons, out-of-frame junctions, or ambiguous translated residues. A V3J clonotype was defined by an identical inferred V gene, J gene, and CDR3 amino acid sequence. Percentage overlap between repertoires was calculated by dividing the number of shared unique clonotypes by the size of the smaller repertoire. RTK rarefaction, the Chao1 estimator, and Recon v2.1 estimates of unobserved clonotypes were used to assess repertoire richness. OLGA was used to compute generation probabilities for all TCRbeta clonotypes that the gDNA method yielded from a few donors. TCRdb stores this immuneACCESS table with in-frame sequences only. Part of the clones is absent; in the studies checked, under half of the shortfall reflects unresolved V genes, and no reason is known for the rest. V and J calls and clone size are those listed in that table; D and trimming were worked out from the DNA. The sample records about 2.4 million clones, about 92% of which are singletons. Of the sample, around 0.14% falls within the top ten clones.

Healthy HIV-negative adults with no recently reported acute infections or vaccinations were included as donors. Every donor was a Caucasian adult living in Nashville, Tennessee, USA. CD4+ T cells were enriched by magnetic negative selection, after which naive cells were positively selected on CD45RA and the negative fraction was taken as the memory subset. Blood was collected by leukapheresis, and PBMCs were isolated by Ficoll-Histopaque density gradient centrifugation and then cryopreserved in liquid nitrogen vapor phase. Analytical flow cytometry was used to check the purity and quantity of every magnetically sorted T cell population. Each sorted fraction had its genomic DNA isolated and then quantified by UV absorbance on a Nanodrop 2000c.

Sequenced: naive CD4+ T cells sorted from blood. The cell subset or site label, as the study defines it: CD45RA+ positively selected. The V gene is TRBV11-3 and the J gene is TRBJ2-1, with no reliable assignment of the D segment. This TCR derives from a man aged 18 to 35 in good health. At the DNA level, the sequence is TGTGCCAGCAGCTTGTGGGGCAATGAGCAGTTCTTC. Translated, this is CASSLWGNEQFF.